This T cell receptor (beta chain) is from a study of Graves' ophthalmopathy and Graves' hyperthyroidism. Study-level findings and limits: Blood also carried most expanded thyroid clonotypes exceeding 0.001 frequency.

This clonotype showed up just once. Antigen: not known. Exclusion criteria comprised other autoimmune diseases, uncontrolled infections, pregnancy or lactation in patients. Germline lookup yields CDR1 DFQATT and CDR2 SNEGSKA (reference sequence). Trimming left V 1 base short and J 0 bases short, with 12 bases between. The CDR3 has 15 amino acids. Scientists amplified the TCR beta CDR3 regions from RNA transcripts. Second-round multiplex PCR came after first-round RT-PCR with HTBI primers. A single record per CDR3 protein comes from TCRdb applying MiXCR to the multiplex PCR reads. The sample contains 600,000 to 650,000 distinct CDR3 sequences, approximately 21% of which appear only once.

Sequenced material: peripheral blood. V gene TRBV20-1 combines with J gene TRBJ1-2, with no clear D. The TCR sequence derives from a woman aged 18 to 35 with stable Graves' hyperthyroidism. Some clones in this sample may be carry-over from other donors' samples. CDR3: CSARVSGPANYGYTF. DNA of the CDR3: TGCAGTGCTAGAGTGAGCGGCCCAGCTAACTATGGCTACACCTTC.